Each of the 5 T cell receptor beta chains below was sequenced from the same sample in a study of CD8+ T cells in alopecia areata. Sequencing used cDNA as its template, made by extracting RNA and reverse transcribing it. Some clones are missing from TCRdb's copy, which holds only in-frame ones; the method was immunoSEQ multiplex PCR. Altogether approximately 210,000 clones are present, around 66% being singletons, with the ten largest covering 0.95% to 1.5%. As to treatment: oral pan-JAK inhibitor, 5-10 mg twice daily. Specimen: CD4+ T cells sorted from blood, collected at approximately week 42, from a patient treated with tofacitinib. The receptor set was obtained from a human donor with alopecia areata.

The chain uses TRBV6-6 and TRBJ2-7; 9 bases agree with TRBD1. The CDR3 loop spans 16 amino acids. The ends lost 6 bases at V and 1 base at J; junction bases unmatched: 10. Germline loops: CDR1 MNHNY, CDR2 SVGAGI (reference sequence). CDR3 region: CASRSPGTGRSYEQYF. CDR3 nucleotide sequence: TGTGCCAGCAGATCGCCGGGGACAGGGAGGTCCTACGAGCAGTACTTC.

V is TRBV6-5 and J is TRBJ1-2, with TRBD1 matching over 7 bases. The CDR3 runs to 12 residues. CDR1 and CDR2 (germline): MNHEY, SVGAGI. V gave up 6 bases and J gave up 8 bases; unmatched junction bases: 6. CDR3 protein: CASSRRQGGYTF. CDR3 nucleotide sequence: TGTGCCAGCAGCCGTCGACAGGGAGGCTACACCTTC.

The chain employs TRBV30 and TRBJ1-2; 9 bases match TRBD1. With V trimmed by 0 bases and J by 5 bases, 10 bases remained unmatched. This CDR3 spans 16 amino acids. The V gene's germline CDR1 is GTSNPN and CDR2 SVGIG (reference sequence). The CDR3 here is CAWSVYRGRGGYGYTF. The CDR3 nucleotides are TGTGCCTGGAGTGTATACAGGGGGCGAGGAGGGTATGGCTACACCTTC.

Turning to this clone: Sequence at one end of the junction differs from germline and may be a read error. The chain recombines TRBV7-9 with TRBJ2-3, with 9 bases lining up with TRBD1. CDR1 SEHNR and CDR2 FQNEAQ come from the germline V gene (reference sequence). The CDR3 totals 15 residues. CDR3: CTSSLGDRDLSTQYF. The CDR3 DNA is TGTACCAGCAGCTTAGGGGACAGGGACCTGAGTACGCAGTATTTT.

This clone was counted a few times. The chain employs TRBV29-1 and TRBJ2-7; 7 bases line up with TRBD1. J gave up 4 bases and V 7 bases, and 7 bases lay outside the gene matches. Germline V gives CDR1 SQVTM, CDR2 ANQGSEA. The CDR3 extends over 12 amino acids. The CDR3 protein is CSASTGVYEQYF. The DNA of the CDR3 is TGCAGCGCCTCCACAGGGGTGTACGAGCAGTACTTC.